This TCR beta chain was found in a study of blood T cell repertoires in COVID-19. Turning to the study itself: COVID-19 samples collected from the United States, Italy and Spain covered acute and convalescent phases. PBMCs, B-cell-depleted T cells, or T cells provided the cDNA or gDNA that made up the material.

Method: immunoSEQ multiplex PCR; TCRdb's copy keeps in-frame clones and lacks some. This repertoire shows 280,000 or so clones, 90% found once; its top ten account for about 1.7%. Those enrolled, adults aged roughly 18 to 95 years, came from roughly 23 US areas. The germline V gene has CDR1 SEHNR and CDR2 FQNEAQ (reference sequence). This CDR3 has 16 amino acids. V lost 5 bases, J lost 2 bases, and 8 bases stayed unmatched. Sequencing used PBMCs or T cells enriched from blood (not recorded which). The rearrangement uses TRBV7-9 and TRBJ1-4; 7 bases match TRBD1. The receptor comes from a woman between 18 and 30 years old with acute COVID-19. The CDR3 loop is CASSRGGAYTNEKLFF. In DNA, the CDR3 is TGTGCCAGCAGCCGAGGGGGCGCATATACTAATGAAAAACTGTTTTTT.